This entry is about one T cell receptor beta chain. No antigen is known for it. These data belong to a study of T cells expressing NK-cell markers. General observations from the study: Among a few donors, these clonotypes also ranked first in the CD3+CD56-NKG2C+ fraction.

From its re-call of the 5' RACE reads, TCRdb lists each CDR3 protein once, without DNA. The specimen's table records 150,000 to 170,000 distinct CDR3 sequences. The CDR3 loop spans 17 amino acids. Germline values: CDR1 DFQATT, CDR2 SNEGSKA (reference sequence). The clonotype was recovered from a woman aged 45-65 years in good health. This sequence joins TRBV20-1 and TRBJ2-1; TCRdb selects TRBD2, and the lack of DNA leaves this call unchecked. Sequencing was carried out using blood T cells: a sorted CD56 or NKG2C T cell subset, CD4+ or CD8+ T cells, or bulk PBMC T cells (not recorded which). This CDR3 is CSARDLRGLAGVDEQFF.